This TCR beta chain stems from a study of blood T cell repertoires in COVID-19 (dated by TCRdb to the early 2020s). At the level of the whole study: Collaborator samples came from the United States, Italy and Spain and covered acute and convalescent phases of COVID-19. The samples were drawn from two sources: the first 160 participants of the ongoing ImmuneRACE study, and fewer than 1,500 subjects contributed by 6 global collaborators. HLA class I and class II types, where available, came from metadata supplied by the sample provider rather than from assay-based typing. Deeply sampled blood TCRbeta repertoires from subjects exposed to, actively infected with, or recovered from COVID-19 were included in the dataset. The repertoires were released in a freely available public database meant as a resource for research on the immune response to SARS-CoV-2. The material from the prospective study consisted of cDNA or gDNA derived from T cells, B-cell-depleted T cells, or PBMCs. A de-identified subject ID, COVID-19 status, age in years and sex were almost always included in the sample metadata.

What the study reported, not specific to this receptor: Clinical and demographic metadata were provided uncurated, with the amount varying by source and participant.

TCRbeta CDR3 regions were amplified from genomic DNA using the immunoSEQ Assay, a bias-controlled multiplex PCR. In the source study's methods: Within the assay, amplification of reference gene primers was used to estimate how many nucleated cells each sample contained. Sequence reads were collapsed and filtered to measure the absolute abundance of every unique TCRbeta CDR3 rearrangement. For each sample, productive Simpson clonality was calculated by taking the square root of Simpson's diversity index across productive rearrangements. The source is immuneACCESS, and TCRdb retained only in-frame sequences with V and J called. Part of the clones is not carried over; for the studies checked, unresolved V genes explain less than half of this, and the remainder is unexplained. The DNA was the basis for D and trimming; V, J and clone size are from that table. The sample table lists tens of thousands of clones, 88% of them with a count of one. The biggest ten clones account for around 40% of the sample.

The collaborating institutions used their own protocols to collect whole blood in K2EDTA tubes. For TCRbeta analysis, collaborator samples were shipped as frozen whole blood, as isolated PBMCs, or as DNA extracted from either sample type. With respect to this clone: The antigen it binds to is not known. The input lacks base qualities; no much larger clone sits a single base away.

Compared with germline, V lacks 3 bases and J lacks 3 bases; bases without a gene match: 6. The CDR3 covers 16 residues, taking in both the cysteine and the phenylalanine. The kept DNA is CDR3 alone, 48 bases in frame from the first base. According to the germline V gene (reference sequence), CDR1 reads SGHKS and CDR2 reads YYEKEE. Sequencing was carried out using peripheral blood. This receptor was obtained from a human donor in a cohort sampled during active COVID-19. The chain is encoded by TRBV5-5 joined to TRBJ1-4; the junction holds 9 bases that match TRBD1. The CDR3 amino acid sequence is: CASSWLGQGANEKLFF. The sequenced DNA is TGTGCCAGCAGCTGGTTGGGACAGGGAGCTAATGAAAAACTGTTTTTT.